The 8 T cell receptor beta chains below come from one sample, sequenced in a study of blood T cell repertoires in COVID-19. Produced via immunoSEQ multiplex PCR; TCRdb's table is partial and in-frame only. The sample has around 200,000 clones; 83% are singletons. Sample: peripheral blood. These TCRs come from a woman aged 40-49 years with active or convalescent COVID-19.

The chain joins TRBV10-3 to TRBJ1-1, with 7 bases that match TRBD1. Germline CDR1 is ENHRY and CDR2 is SYGVKD. The V gene end was trimmed by 3 bases and the J gene end by 1 base; junction bases not matched to a gene: 8. The length of the CDR3 is 16 residues. The CDR3 region is CAISDWTGPPNTEAFF. The DNA for the CDR3 is TGTGCCATCAGTGATTGGACAGGCCCACCGAACACTGAAGCTTTCTTT.

The chain employs TRBV5-1 and TRBJ1-2, with D maybe TRBD1 (5 bases). This CDR3 is 14 amino acids long. Trimming cost V 2 bases and J 4 bases, with 12 bases left between them. Germline V lookup: CDR1 SGHRS, CDR2 YFSETQ. The CDR3 bases are TGCGCCAGCAGCTTATCAGGGCTCGCCTATGGCTACACCTTC. This encodes CASSLSGLAYGYTF. The variable domain in full, completed from reference TRBV5-1 and TRBJ1-2, reads KAGVTQTPRYLIKTRGQQVTLSCSPISGHRSVSWYQQTPGQGLQFLFEYFSETQRNKGNFPGRFSGRQFSNSRSEMNVSTLELGDSALYLCASSLSGLAYGYTFGSGTRLTVV.

The chain uses TRBV9 and TRBJ2-5; D ambiguous. From germline, CDR1 is SGDLS and CDR2 YYNGEE. V was cut by 0 bases and J by 4 bases, with 13 bases left in between. This CDR3 contains 15 residues. The CDR3 nucleotides read TGTGCCAGCAGCGTAGATGGGCCGCCCGGAGAGACCCAGTACTTC. The encoded protein is CASSVDGPPGETQYF.

Comment on this clone: Additional DNA sequences in this sample encode the identical CDR3. The chain uses TRBV19 and TRBJ1-1; 8 bases are a match to TRBD1. The junction had 2 bases not matched to a gene; V was cut back by 1 base and J by 1 base. This CDR3 spans 15 amino acids. Germline lookup yields CDR1 LNHDA and CDR2 SQIVND (reference sequence). The CDR3 DNA sequence: TGTGCCAGTAGTATAGTTGGACAGGGGAACACTGAAGCTTTCTTT. Protein product: CASSIVGQGNTEAFF.

The rearrangement links TRBV7-2 to TRBJ2-1, with unresolved D. The CDR3 has 16 amino acids. CDR1 and CDR2 (germline): SGHTA, FQGNSA. V was shortened by 0 bases and J by 7 bases, with 16 bases between the two germline ends. CDR3 region: CASSLAPRSRGNEQFF. The CDR3 nucleotides are TGTGCCAGCAGCTTAGCTCCTAGGTCGCGCGGAAATGAGCAGTTCTTC.

The chain joins TRBV2 to TRBJ2-1, with 9 bases matching TRBD2. V was clipped by 8 bases and J by 2 bases; unmatched bases: 4. CDR1 is SNHLY, CDR2 FYNNEI, per germline. The CDR3 has 14 residues. Here the CDR3 reads CASRAGGPYNEQFF. The CDR3 nucleotides read TGTGCCAGCCGAGCGGGAGGTCCCTACAATGAGCAGTTCTTC. Full variable domain (missing parts from reference TRBV2 and TRBJ2-1): EPEVTQTPSHQVTQMGQEVILRCVPISNHLYFYWYRQILGQKVEFLVSFYNNEISEKSEIFDDQFSVERPDGSNFTLKIRSTKLEDSAMYFCASRAGGPYNEQFFGPGTRLTVL.

V and J are TRBV19 and TRBJ2-1; 9 nucleotides agree with TRBD1. CDR3 length equals 13 residues. J lost 7 bases, V lost 7 bases, and 5 bases had no gene match. The germline V gene encodes CDR1 LNHDA and CDR2 SQIVND (reference sequence). The CDR3, as DNA: TGTGCCAGTACGGACAGGGGAAATAATGAGCAGTTCTTC. Amino acids: CASTDRGNNEQFF.

The J gene is TRBJ2-1, the V gene TRBV7-2, with D perhaps TRBD2 (5 bases). The CDR3 covers 16 residues. Germline assignment: CDR1 SGHTA and CDR2 FQGNSA. V dropped 1 base and J dropped 3 bases, with 13 bases sitting between them. CDR3 region: CASSLVEAGHYNEQFF. In DNA, the CDR3 is TGTGCCAGCAGCTTAGTTGAGGCGGGCCACTACAATGAGCAGTTCTTC.